This is a list of T cell receptor beta chains from one sample in a study of OX40 agonist ivuxolimab in advanced cancers. This table comes from immunoSEQ multiplex PCR, and its TCRdb copy is limited to in-frame clones, with some not included. The sample contains 100,000 or so clones, over 75% of which appear only once. The source material was CD4+ or CD8+ T cells sorted from blood, sampled in a trial of the OX40 agonist ivuxolimab. The receptor set was obtained from an adult with an advanced solid tumor such as melanoma, head and neck, liver or kidney cancer. Each CDR3 is given with its conserved first and last residue. A D gene is named only where the DNA matches it firmly. The size field is filled for only some rows; it gives once, few, many or a size class.

-	-	TRBV4-1	TRBJ2-3	TGCGCCAGCAGCCAAGATCGGACCACAGATACGCAGTATTTT	CASSQDRTTDTQYF
-	-	TRBV5-1	TRBJ2-3	TGCGCCAGCAGCTTGGATCCTAACAGAGATACGCAGTATTTT	CASSLDPNRDTQYF
-	-	TRBV7-8	TRBJ1-1	TGTGCCAGCAGCAGGTTAGGGTTCCCTGAAGCTTTCTTT	CASSRLGFPEAFF
-	-	TRBV6-1	TRBJ1-1	TGTGCCAGCAGTCAAAAGACCCCGGGGGGCACTGAAGCTTTCTTT	CASSQKTPGGTEAFF
-	-	TRBV28	TRBJ2-1	TGTGCCAGCAGTTTACCCGGGAAATCCTACAATGAGCAGTTCTTC	CASSLPGKSYNEQFF
-	TRBD1	TRBV5-1	TRBJ2-7	TGCGCCAGCAGCTTGGCCGGGACAGGGTCCTACGAGCAGTACTTC	CASSLAGTGSYEQYF
few	TRBD1	TRBV7-9	TRBJ2-7	TGTGCCAGCAGCCCCGACAGGGTTGGCGAGCAGTACTTC	CASSPDRVGEQYF
once	TRBD2	TRBV29-1	TRBJ2-5	TGCAGCGTTGTTGGACTAGCGGGGGGTGGGACCCAGTACTTC	CSVVGLAGGGTQYF
-	-	TRBV10-2	TRBJ2-7	TGCGCCAGCACAGGTCCGCCGTCGTACGAGCAGTACTTC	CASTGPPSYEQYF
-	-	TRBV9	TRBJ2-3	TGTGCCAGCAGCGTATCGGGGGCCTCCACAGATACGCAGTATTTT	CASSVSGASTDTQYF
-	-	TRBV2	TRBJ1-6	TGTGCCAGCAGGGACGGACGGGTTAATTCACCCCTCCACTTT	CASRDGRVNSPLHF
-	TRBD2	TRBV11-3	TRBJ2-1	TGTGCCAGCAGCTTAGGTCTAGCGGGAGGAGGGAATGAGCAGTTCTTC	CASSLGLAGGGNEQFF
-	-	TRBV4-2	TRBJ2-5	TGTGCCAGCAGCCAAGACATCGGGCAGGGACAAGAGACCCAGTACTTC	CASSQDIGQGQETQYF
-	-	TRBV9	TRBJ2-2	TGTGCCAGCGGACGAGACGCAGGGTGGGCCACCGGGGAGCTGTTTTTT	CASGRDAGWATGELFF
once	TRBD1	TRBV29-1	TRBJ2-1	TGCAGCGGATTACAGGGGACCTCCTACAATGAGCAGTTCTTC	CSGLQGTSYNEQFF
-	TRBD2	TRBV5-1	TRBJ2-1	TGCGCCAGCAGCTTGGTTGCTAGCGGGATCAATGAGCAGTTCTTC	CASSLVASGINEQFF
-	TRBD1	TRBV19	TRBJ1-1	TGTGCCAGTACCTCCTGGGGACAGGGGAACACTGAAGCTTTCTTT	CASTSWGQGNTEAFF
-	-	TRBV30	TRBJ1-1	TGTGCCTGGACGGTGGGGTGGGACACTGAAGCTTTCTTT	CAWTVGWDTEAFF
-	-	TRBV19	TRBJ1-3	TGTGCCAGTAGTATTGAAGGCCACTCTGGAAACACCATATATTTT	CASSIEGHSGNTIYF
-	-	TRBV13	TRBJ2-7	TGTGCCAGCAGCTTATGGGAAGGGCAGTACTTC	CASSLWEGQYF
-	-	TRBV2	TRBJ1-1	TGTGCCAGCAGAGGGACCCAAGACGCTGAAGCTTTCTTT	CASRGTQDAEAFF
-	-	TRBV28	TRBJ2-2	TGTGCCAGCAGTTTATCGGCCAGCTGGACCGGGGAGCTGTTTTTT	CASSLSASWTGELFF
few	-	TRBV19	TRBJ1-1	TGTGCCAGTAGTATCCTCCGCCAAGTCGAGAACACTGAAGCTTTCTTT	CASSILRQVENTEAFF
-	-	TRBV2	TRBJ1-4	TGTGCCACCTTGCTGGGGCGTGCAACTAATGAAAAACTGTTTTTT	CATLLGRATNEKLFF
-	TRBD1	TRBV4-1	TRBJ1-5	TGCGCCAGCAGCCAACTCGACAGGGGAGTTAAGAATCAGCCCCAGCATTTT	CASSQLDRGVKNQPQHF
-	-	TRBV7-8	TRBJ2-7	TGTGCCAGCAGCCCGCGACCCCAGGCTAGGTACGAGCAGTACTTC	CASSPRPQARYEQYF
-	-	TRBV19	TRBJ2-7	TGTGCCAGTAGGAGGGACACTTTCTCCTACGAGCAGTACTTC	CASRRDTFSYEQYF
-	-	TRBV7-6	TRBJ2-1	TGTGCCAGCAGTCAAAGTAGCGGTCGATCCTACAATGAGCAGTTCTTC	CASSQSSGRSYNEQFF
-	TRBD1	TRBV19	TRBJ2-7	TGTGCCACCTCGTATCTGGGGGACAGGGCCTACGAGCAGTACTTC	CATSYLGDRAYEQYF
-	TRBD2	TRBV30	TRBJ2-7	TGTGCCTGGAGGCCTTTGGGGGAGGGCCCATACGAGCAGTACTTC	CAWRPLGEGPYEQYF
-	-	TRBV30	TRBJ1-4	TGTGCCTGGAGTAGGGGGAAGGGTGAAAAACTGTTTTTT	CAWSRGKGEKLFF
once	-	TRBV19	TRBJ2-5	TGTGCCAGTACGAAGACAGGCCTTGGGGAGACCCAGTACTTC	CASTKTGLGETQYF
once	TRBD1	TRBV5-1	TRBJ2-7	TGCGCCAGCAGCACGACAGGGTCCTCCTACGAGCAGTACTTC	CASSTTGSSYEQYF
once	-	TRBV19	TRBJ1-1	TGTGCCACCTCTGGGGCAGACAACACTGAAGCTTTCTTT	CATSGADNTEAFF
-	-	TRBV28	TRBJ2-7	TGTGCCAGCAGCACGCGGGCTTACGAGCAGTACTTC	CASSTRAYEQYF
-	TRBD1	TRBV10-3	TRBJ2-2	TGTGCCATCAGTGAGGCTGGGACAGGGGGCTCCGGGGAGCTGTTTTTT	CAISEAGTGGSGELFF
-	TRBD1	TRBV14	TRBJ2-5	TGTGCCAGCAGCCAAGCTCTCCCTTTGGGACAGGGGTTCCAAGAGACCCAGTACTTC	CASSQALPLGQGFQETQYF
-	-	TRBV6-1	TRBJ2-3	TGTGCCAGCAGTGCCCTGACAGTTAATCCCACAGATACGCAGTATTTT	CASSALTVNPTDTQYF
-	-	TRBV7-2	TRBJ2-1	TGTGCCAGCAGCTTAGGCGCACGAGCACAGGAGCAGTTCTTC	CASSLGARAQEQFF
-	-	TRBV5-1	TRBJ2-5	TGCGCCAGCAGCTTGGCCGAGGTGGGTCGTGAGACCCAGTACTTC	CASSLAEVGRETQYF
-	-	TRBV19	TRBJ1-5	TGTGCCAGTTCTGTGAGTGGTGGCGCAAGCAATCAGCCCCAGCATTTT	CASSVSGGASNQPQHF
-	-	TRBV19	TRBJ2-2	TGTGCCAGTAGTATCGGACAGACCACCGGGGAGCTGTTTTTT	CASSIGQTTGELFF
-	-	TRBV19	TRBJ1-1	TGTGCCACCCGGGGGGGTCGGACTGAAGCTTTCTTT	CATRGGRTEAFF
-	TRBD2	TRBV7-3	TRBJ2-2	TGTGCCAGCAGCTTATGGTCCAGCGGGGGGATCTCCACCGGGGAGCTGTTTTTT	CASSLWSSGGISTGELFF
few	-	TRBV10-2	TRBJ1-2	TGCGCCAGCAGTGAGGGGCCGGCGAACTATGGCTACACCTTC	CASSEGPANYGYTF
-	-	TRBV2	TRBJ2-7	TGTGCCAGCAACTTTGGGCGTAGCTACGAGCAGTACTTC	CASNFGRSYEQYF
once	TRBD1	TRBV5-1	TRBJ2-7	TGCGCCAGCAGCTTGGAGGGGGCTCATACCTACGAGCAGTACTTC	CASSLEGAHTYEQYF
-	-	TRBV28	TRBJ2-3	TGTGCCAGCAGTAGACAGGTCACAGATACGCAGTATTTT	CASSRQVTDTQYF
-	-	TRBV11-2	TRBJ1-2	TGTGCCAGCAGCGCAACCCTGCAGGGAGGAGGCTATGGCTACACCTTC	CASSATLQGGGYGYTF
-	-	TRBV7-2	TRBJ2-1	TGTGCCAGCAGGGAGCCCCCCTTTTCCAATGAGCAGTTCTTC	CASREPPFSNEQFF
-	-	TRBV19	TRBJ1-2	TGTGCCAGTAGCCCTCCATTACTGGAGGCTAACTATGGCTACACCTTC	CASSPPLLEANYGYTF
-	TRBD2	TRBV7-2	TRBJ2-5	TGTGCCAGCAGCCCTATGGGGGCGGGGGGGCAAGAGACCCAGTACTTC	CASSPMGAGGQETQYF
-	-	TRBV27	TRBJ2-4	TGTGCCAGCAGTTTCGCTCCACAGGGAGCTGCCAAAAACATTCAGTACTTC	CASSFAPQGAAKNIQYF
-	-	TRBV6-5	TRBJ2-2	TGTGCCAGCAGGATACAGGGTGGCGGGGAGCTGTTTTTT	CASRIQGGGELFF
few	-	TRBV6-5	TRBJ2-2	TGTGCCAGCATGAGACTAGTGGGCACCGGGGAGCTGTTTTTT	CASMRLVGTGELFF
-	-	TRBV27	TRBJ1-3	TGTGCCAGCAGCGCACAGGGAACTGGAAACACCATATATTTT	CASSAQGTGNTIYF
-	TRBD1	TRBV28	TRBJ2-7	TGTGCCAGCCTGGACAGGGGGGGGCACTACGAGCAGTACTTC	CASLDRGGHYEQYF
-	TRBD2	TRBV5-1	TRBJ2-7	TGCGCCAGCAGCCCGGGGACTAGCGGGAGGTCCTCCTACGAGCAGTACTTC	CASSPGTSGRSSYEQYF
-	-	TRBV29-1	TRBJ2-1	TGCAGCGTTTCCCTCCTCGCGGGGTCACAGTACAATGAGCAGTTCTTC	CSVSLLAGSQYNEQFF